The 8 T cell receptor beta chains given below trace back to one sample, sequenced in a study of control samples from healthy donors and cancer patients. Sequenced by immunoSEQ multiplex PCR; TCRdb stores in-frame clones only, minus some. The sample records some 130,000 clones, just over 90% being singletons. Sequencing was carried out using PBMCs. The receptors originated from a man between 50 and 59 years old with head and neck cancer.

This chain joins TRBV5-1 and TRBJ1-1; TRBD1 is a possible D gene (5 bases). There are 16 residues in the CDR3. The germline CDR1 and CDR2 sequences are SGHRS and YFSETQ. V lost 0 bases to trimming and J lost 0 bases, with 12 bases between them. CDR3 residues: CASSLVAGSMNTEAFF. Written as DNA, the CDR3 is TGCGCCAGCAGCTTGGTAGCAGGGAGCATGAACACTGAAGCTTTCTTT.

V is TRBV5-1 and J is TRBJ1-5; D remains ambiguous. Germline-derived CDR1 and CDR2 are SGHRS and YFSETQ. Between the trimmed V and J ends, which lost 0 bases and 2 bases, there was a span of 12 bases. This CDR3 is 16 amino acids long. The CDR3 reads CASSLVPRGGNQPQHF. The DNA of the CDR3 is TGCGCCAGCAGCTTGGTTCCCCGGGGTGGCAATCAGCCCCAGCATTTT.

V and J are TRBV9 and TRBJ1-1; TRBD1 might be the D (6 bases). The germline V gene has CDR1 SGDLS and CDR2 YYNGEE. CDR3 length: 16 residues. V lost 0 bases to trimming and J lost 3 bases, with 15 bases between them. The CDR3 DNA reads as TGTGCCAGCAGCGTAGACCAGGGGAGGGGCTACACTGAAGCTTTCTTT. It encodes CASSVDQGRGYTEAFF.

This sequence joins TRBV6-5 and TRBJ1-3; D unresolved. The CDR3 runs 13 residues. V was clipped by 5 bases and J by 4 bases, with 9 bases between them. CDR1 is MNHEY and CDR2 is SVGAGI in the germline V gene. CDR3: CASSTREGNTIYF. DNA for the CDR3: TGTGCCAGCAGTACAAGGGAAGGAAACACCATATATTTT.

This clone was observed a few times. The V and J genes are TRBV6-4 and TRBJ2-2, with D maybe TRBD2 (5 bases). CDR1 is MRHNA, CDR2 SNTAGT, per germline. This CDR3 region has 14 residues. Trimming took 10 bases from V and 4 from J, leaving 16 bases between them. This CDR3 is CATRAEGVTGELFF. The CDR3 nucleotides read TGTGCCACCCGGGCCGAGGGAGTCACCGGGGAGCTGTTTTTT.

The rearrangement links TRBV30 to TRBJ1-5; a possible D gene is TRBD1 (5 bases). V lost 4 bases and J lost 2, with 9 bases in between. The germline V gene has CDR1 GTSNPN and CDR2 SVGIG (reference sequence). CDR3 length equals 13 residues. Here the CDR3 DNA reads TGTGCCTGGACAGGGTCGGGCAATCAGCCCCAGCATTTT. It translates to CAWTGSGNQPQHF.

CDR3: CASTQAGGPNQPQHF. The CDR3 nucleotides read TGTGCCAGTACGCAGGCAGGGGGCCCCAATCAGCCCCAGCATTTT. The rearrangement uses TRBV6-6 and TRBJ1-5, with TRBD1 matching 8 bases. From germline, CDR1 is MNHNY and CDR2 SVGAGI (reference sequence). The J segment lost 3 bases and the V segment lost 9 bases, leaving 10 bases of the junction unmatched. CDR3 length equals 15 residues.

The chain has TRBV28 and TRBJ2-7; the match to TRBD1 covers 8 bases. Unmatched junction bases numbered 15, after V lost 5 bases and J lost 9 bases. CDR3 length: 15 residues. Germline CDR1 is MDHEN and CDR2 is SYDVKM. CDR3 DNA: TGTGCCAGCAGTAAGGCACCCAGGGGGCGCGGACGGCAGTACTTC. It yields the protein CASSKAPRGRGRQYF. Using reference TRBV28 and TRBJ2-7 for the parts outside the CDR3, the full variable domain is DVKVTQSSRYLVKRTGEKVFLECVQDMDHENMFWYRQDPGLGLRLIYFSYDVKMKEKGDIPEGYSVSREKKERFSLILESASTNQTSMYLCASSKAPRGRGRQYFGPGTRLTVT.